A single sample is the source of the 21 T cell receptor beta chains below, sequenced in a study of blood T cell repertoires in COVID-19. Clones were read by immunoSEQ multiplex PCR, and TCRdb kept only the in-frame ones, dropping some. The table records approximately 260,000 clones, approximately 84% of them present only once. The source material was peripheral blood. Receptor source: a human donor in a cohort sampled during active COVID-19.

This chain links TRBV27 with TRBJ2-7; D possibly corresponds to TRBD2 (6 bases). Germline lookup yields CDR1 MNHEY and CDR2 SMNVEV (reference sequence). The V end lost 5 bases, the J end lost 5 bases, and 16 bases lay between the germline ends. The CDR3 covers 14 residues. CDR3 in DNA: TGTGCCAGCAGTCCGACTAGAGTAAGCCACGAGCAGTACTTC. It yields the protein CASSPTRVSHEQYF.

The V gene is TRBV5-1, the J gene TRBJ2-7; maybe TRBD2 (6 bases). The germline V and J ends were trimmed by 4 bases and 5 bases, with 16 bases remaining between them. The germline gives CDR1 SGHRS, CDR2 YFSETQ. The CDR3 totals 14 residues. This CDR3 is CASSVVEGGDEQYF. The DNA of the CDR3 is TGCGCCAGCAGCGTAGTTGAGGGAGGAGACGAGCAGTACTTC.

J is TRBJ2-1 and V is TRBV5-1; 10 nucleotides agree with TRBD1. The V and J ends lost 4 bases and 0 bases, in that order; junction bases with no gene match: 10. Germline V lookup: CDR1 SGHRS, CDR2 YFSETQ. This CDR3 contains 18 residues. The CDR3 loop reads CASSAGTGAFSSYNEQFF. CDR3 sequence (DNA): TGCGCCAGCAGCGCCGGGACAGGGGCCTTCAGCTCCTACAATGAGCAGTTCTTC.

V gene TRBV6-6 combines with J gene TRBJ2-6, with D possibly being TRBD2 (6 bases). The length of the CDR3 is 15 residues. V was trimmed by 5 bases and J by 4 bases, leaving 12 bases between them. Germline loops: CDR1 MNHNY, CDR2 SVGAGI (reference sequence). The CDR3 sequence: CASSRTGVGANVLTF. CDR3 DNA: TGTGCCAGCAGTAGGACGGGGGTAGGGGCCAACGTCCTGACTTTC.

The gene calls are TRBV2 and TRBJ1-2; D might be TRBD1 (6 bases). The CDR3 length is 14 residues. Looked up from germline, CDR1 is SNHLY and CDR2 is FYNNEI. V lost 4 bases and J lost 1, with 10 bases in between. The CDR3 sequence is CASSAGVVNYGYTF. The CDR3 DNA is TGTGCCAGCAGTGCAGGGGTAGTTAACTATGGCTACACCTTC.

The chain couples TRBV7-9 to TRBJ2-5, with D tentatively TRBD2 (6 bases). Trimming removed 6 bases at V and 7 bases at J, with 15 bases between. Germline values: CDR1 SEHNR, CDR2 FQNEAQ (reference sequence). The CDR3 is made up of 13 amino acids. The CDR3 spells CASSPRAEGTQYF. As DNA, the CDR3 is TGTGCCAGCAGTCCCCGAGCGGAGGGGACCCAGTACTTC.

The chain links TRBV6-5 to TRBJ1-5; D gene uncertain. Per the germline V gene, CDR1 is MNHEY and CDR2 is SVGAGI. This CDR3 spans 15 amino acids. Trimming stripped 0 bases from V and 0 bases from J, with 6 bases between. CDR3: CASSYSRYSNQPQHF. CDR3 DNA: TGTGCCAGCAGTTACTCCAGGTATAGCAATCAGCCCCAGCATTTT.

The chain recombines TRBV21-1 with TRBJ2-3; the DNA was not used to check the table's D call, TRBD2. TRBV21-1 is labeled a pseudogene. CDR3 size: 18 residues. CDR3 residues: CASSKGGVGLTPTDTQYF. CDR3 DNA: TGTGCCAGCAGCAAAGGGGGAGTGGGCCTCACCCCCACAGATACGCAGTATTTT.

A word on this clone: Other DNA sequences in the same sample also yield this CDR3. This chain joins TRBV7-3 and TRBJ2-1, with 9 bases fitting TRBD2. V shed 0 bases and J 5 bases; nucleotides not matched to a gene: 2. Germline V gene lookup returns CDR1 SGHTA and CDR2 FQGTGA. There are 15 residues in the CDR3. This CDR3 reads CASSLTSGSHNEQFF. For the CDR3, the DNA is TGTGCCAGCAGCTTAACTAGCGGGAGCCACAATGAGCAGTTCTTC.

The CDR3 DNA is TGTGCCAGCAGCACATACAGGGGAAACACTGAAGCTTTCTTT. This translates into CASSTYRGNTEAFF. This sequence joins TRBV7-9 and TRBJ1-1, with TRBD1 identical over 7 bases. V shed 5 bases and J 2 bases; nucleotides not matched to a gene: 5. Germline CDR1 reads SEHNR; CDR2 reads FQNEAQ (reference sequence). The CDR3 extends over 14 amino acids.

The CDR3 is CASSSQGSGNTIYF. For the CDR3, the DNA is TGTGCCAGCAGCTCCCAGGGTTCTGGAAACACCATATATTTT. This sequence joins TRBV7-2 and TRBJ1-3, with a possible D match to TRBD1 (5 bases). The V end lost 4 bases, the J end lost 1 base, and 8 bases lay between the germline ends. Germline V gene sequence: CDR1 SGHTA, CDR2 FQGNSA. The CDR3 contains 14 residues.

The chain combines TRBV5-4 with TRBJ2-3, with a tentative D call TRBD2 (7 bases). Germline CDR1 and CDR2: SGHNT and YYREEE (reference sequence). The CDR3 has 16 amino acids. With 4 bases removed from V and 1 base from J, the gap between germline ends came to 16 bases. Written as DNA, the CDR3 is TGTGCCAGCAGCCCGTCTGGGGGGGCTGGCACAGATACGCAGTATTTT. It specifies CASSPSGGAGTDTQYF.

The gene calls are TRBV18 and TRBJ2-1, with D possibly TRBD1 on 6 matching bases. V lost 4 bases, J lost 3 bases, and 13 bases lay in between. The CDR3 is 15 residues long. Germline V CDR1 and CDR2: KGHSH, LQKENI. The DNA for the CDR3 is TGTGCCAGCTCACGGTACGGACAGAACTACAATGAGCAGTTCTTC. Protein: CASSRYGQNYNEQFF.

Turning to this clone: Germline is not matched at one junction end, which may reflect a read error. This chain connects TRBV7-7 to TRBJ2-5; weak D call: TRBD1 (5 bases). Germline CDR1 and CDR2: SSHAT and FNYEAQ (reference sequence). There are 16 residues in the CDR3. The CDR3 DNA reads TGTGCTAGCAGCCCTCTCCCGGGCAGGGCTCAAGAGACCCAGTACTTC. This encodes CASSPLPGRAQETQYF.

This clone has at least ten counts. The gene calls are TRBV5-1 and TRBJ2-7; possible D gene TRBD2, 7 bases. The germline V and J ends were trimmed by 7 bases and 0 bases, with 17 bases remaining between them. This CDR3 is built from 15 residues. CDR1 SGHRS and CDR2 YFSETQ come from the germline V gene. The CDR3 sequence: CASSLGGANSYEQYF. The CDR3 region has the DNA TGCGCCAGCTCCTTAGGGGGGGCCAACTCCTACGAGCAGTACTTC.

The rearrangement uses TRBV5-1 and TRBJ2-7; 9 bases map to TRBD2. V dropped 4 bases and J dropped 0; count of bases not matched to a gene: 2. Germline-derived CDR1 and CDR2 are SGHRS and YFSETQ. This CDR3 is 14 amino acids long. CDR3 amino acids: CASSGRGGSYEQYF. In nucleotides, the CDR3 is TGCGCCAGCAGCGGGCGGGGGGGCTCCTACGAGCAGTACTTC.

Regarding this clone: This specimen includes other DNA sequences encoding the same CDR3. The gene calls are TRBV5-1 and TRBJ1-1, with TRBD1 matching over 7 bases. Looked up from germline, CDR1 is SGHRS and CDR2 is YFSETQ. With V trimmed by 1 base and J by 1 base, 1 base remained unmatched. The CDR3 spans 14 residues. This CDR3 reads CASSLWTGNTEAFF. CDR3 nucleotide sequence: TGCGCCAGCAGCTTGTGGACAGGGAACACTGAAGCTTTCTTT.

This rearrangement joins TRBV24-1 to TRBJ2-1; 9 bases are a match to TRBD2. With 4 bases clipped from V and 5 bases from J, the junction kept 8 bases outside the gene matches. The germline gives CDR1 KGHDR, CDR2 SFDVKD. The CDR3 loop spans 16 amino acids. The CDR3 coding sequence is TGTGCCACCAGTGACCCGAGCGGGGGGACCCACAATGAGCAGTTCTTC. Translating gives CATSDPSGGTHNEQFF.

The V call is TRBV19, the J call TRBJ1-5, with TRBD1 matching 8 bases. V lost 4 bases, J lost 4 bases, and 3 bases stayed unmatched. CDR1 and CDR2 (germline): LNHDA, SQIVND (reference sequence). The CDR3 length is 14 residues. The CDR3 protein is CASSRDRYNQPQHF. The CDR3 region has the DNA TGTGCCAGTAGTAGGGACAGGTATAATCAGCCCCAGCATTTT.

The chain is built from TRBV4-3 and TRBJ2-2; 10 bases are shared with TRBD2. The CDR3 length is 14 residues. CDR1 and CDR2 from the germline V gene are LGHNA and YSLEER. Germline trimming cut 4 bases from V and 6 bases from J; bases unmatched to any gene: 2. For the CDR3, the DNA is TGCGCCAGCAGCCGCCTAGCGGGGGCCGGGGAGCTGTTTTTT. Encoded protein: CASSRLAGAGELFF.

The gene calls are TRBV7-8 and TRBJ1-5; D possibly corresponds to TRBD1 (5 bases). The CDR3 runs 14 residues. Germline lookup yields CDR1 SGHVS and CDR2 FQNEAQ. Trimming took off 5 bases at V and 7 bases at J, with 15 bases between the two ends. The CDR3 coding sequence is TGTGCCAGCAGCCCCCAGGGTAGGGTCCAGCCCCAGCATTTT. This translates into CASSPQGRVQPQHF.